These 4 T cell receptor beta chains were sequenced from one sample in a study of persistence of HIV-infected CD4 T cells. This was the immunoSEQ version 4 assay in survey mode. Generated by immunoSEQ multiplex PCR, the TCRdb table keeps only in-frame clones and is missing some. The data show about 40,000 clones, more than 75% seen once. An overlapping HIV-1 Gag peptide pool stimulated these cells at 0.85 to 1 ug/peptide/mL. CD40L/CD69 double-negative CD45RO-high memory CD4+ T cells were collected. What these receptors recognize is not known. The input for sequencing was CD4+ T cells sorted from PBMCs after approximately 19-hour stimulation, taken from a patient who received antiretroviral therapy. These receptors were taken from an adult man with HIV who was CMV-seropositive.

The chain combines TRBV9 with TRBJ2-2; D remains unclear. This CDR3 region has 14 residues. V gave up 4 bases and J gave up 3 bases, with 10 bases separating them. Germline V gives CDR1 SGDLS, CDR2 YYNGEE. CDR3: CASSPSGYTGELFF. CDR3 nucleotide sequence: TGTGCCAGCAGCCCTAGTGGGTACACCGGGGAGCTGTTTTTT.

About this clone itself: Other DNA sequences in the same sample also yield this CDR3. The rearrangement uses TRBV9 and TRBJ2-5; D tentatively fits TRBD1 or TRBD2 (5 bases each). CDR1 is SGDLS, CDR2 YYNGEE, per germline. The CDR3 totals 13 residues. V was shortened by 2 bases and J by 5 bases, with 10 bases between the two germline ends. CDR3 region: CASSVAREETQYF. CDR3 DNA: TGTGCCAGCAGCGTGGCCAGGGAGGAGACCCAGTACTTC.

The chain carries TRBV6-5 and TRBJ1-6, with D perhaps matching TRBD1 (5 bases). V shed 5 bases and J shed 3 bases, with 11 bases lying between them. There are 15 residues in the CDR3. The germline CDR1 and CDR2 sequences are MNHEY and SVGAGI. For the CDR3, the DNA is TGTGCCAGCAGTCGTGGGGGAAGCTATAATTCACCCCTCCACTTT. Translated, it gives CASSRGGSYNSPLHF.

A single count supports this clone. The chain carries TRBV19 and TRBJ2-3; 7 bases are a match to TRBD2. Germline V gene sequence: CDR1 LNHDA, CDR2 SQIVND (reference sequence). Trimming took 2 bases from V and 4 from J; bases not matched to a gene: 9. CDR3 length: 16 amino acids. CDR3 sequence: CASSILSGGRPDTQYF. The CDR3 coding sequence is TGTGCCAGTAGTATACTTTCGGGCGGGAGACCAGATACGCAGTATTTT. Supplemented by reference TRBV19 and TRBJ2-3, the full variable domain reads DGGITQSPKYLFRKEGQNVTLSCEQNLNHDAMYWYRQDPGQGLRLIYYSQIVNDFQKGDIAEGYSVSREKKESFPLTVTSAQKNPTAFYLCASSILSGGRPDTQYFGPGTRLTVL.